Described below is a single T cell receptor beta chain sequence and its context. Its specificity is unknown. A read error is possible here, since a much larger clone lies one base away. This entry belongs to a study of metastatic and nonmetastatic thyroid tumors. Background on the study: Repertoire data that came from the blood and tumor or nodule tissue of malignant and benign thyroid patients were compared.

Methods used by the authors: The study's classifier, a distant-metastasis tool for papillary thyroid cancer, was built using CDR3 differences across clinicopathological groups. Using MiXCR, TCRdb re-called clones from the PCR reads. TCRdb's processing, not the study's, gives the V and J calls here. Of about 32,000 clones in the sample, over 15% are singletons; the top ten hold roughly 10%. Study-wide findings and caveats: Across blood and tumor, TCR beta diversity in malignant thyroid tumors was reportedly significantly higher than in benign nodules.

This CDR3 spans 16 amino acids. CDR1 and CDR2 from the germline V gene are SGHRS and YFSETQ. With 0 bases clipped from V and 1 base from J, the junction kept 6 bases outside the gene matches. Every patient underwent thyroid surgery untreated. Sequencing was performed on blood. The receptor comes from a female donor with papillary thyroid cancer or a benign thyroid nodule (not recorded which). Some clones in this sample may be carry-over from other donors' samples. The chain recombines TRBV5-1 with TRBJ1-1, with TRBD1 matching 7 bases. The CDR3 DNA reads TGCGCCAGCAGCTTGGCCCAGGGGGTGTGGAACACTGAAGCTTTCTTT. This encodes CASSLAQGVWNTEAFF.